Listed here are 22 T cell receptor beta chains from one sample, sequenced in a study of T-cell memory formation after mild COVID-19. Using its own MiXCR run on the 5' RACE reads, TCRdb lists one record per CDR3 protein. The sample carries hundreds of thousands of distinct CDR3 sequences, about 15% recorded once. Sequencing was done on a sample of PBMCs or a T cell subset sorted from them (not recorded which). These receptors all stem from a man aged 18 to 30 who had mild COVID-19 (a few samples of this study predate the infection). Cell type and time point are not known.

This chain connects TRBV14 to TRBJ1-2, with 7 bases matching TRBD1. V was clipped by 0 bases and J by 8 bases; unmatched bases: 9. Looked up from germline, CDR1 is SGHDN and CDR2 is FVKESK. The CDR3 totals 15 residues. CDR3 sequence: CASSQDRNRGFGYTF. CDR3 coding DNA: TGTGCCAGCAGCCAAGATCGGAACAGGGGATTCGGCTACACCTTC.

This clonotype was seen more than once but under ten times. V is TRBV7-2 and J is TRBJ2-7, with 11 bases fitting TRBD1. CDR3 size: 15 residues. Germline-derived CDR1 and CDR2 are SGHTA and FQGNSA. Unmatched junction bases numbered 7, after V lost 4 bases and J lost 5 bases. This chain's CDR3 is CASSSGTGGSHEQYF. The CDR3 nucleotides are TGTGCCAGCAGCTCCGGGACAGGGGGATCCCACGAGCAGTACTTC.

This clonotype was seen more than once but under ten times. The genes are TRBV5-1 and TRBJ1-1; D remains ambiguous. In germline, CDR1 is SGHRS, CDR2 YFSETQ. The CDR3 loop spans 15 amino acids. Trimming took 1 base from V and 1 from J, leaving 11 bases between them. CDR3 DNA sequence: TGCGCCAGCAGCTTGTCGGAGTCCCCGAACACTGAAGCTTTCTTT. Translating gives CASSLSESPNTEAFF. The variable domain in full, completed from reference TRBV5-1 and TRBJ1-1, reads KAGVTQTPRYLIKTRGQQVTLSCSPISGHRSVSWYQQTPGQGLQFLFEYFSETQRNKGNFPGRFSGRQFSNSRSEMNVSTLELGDSALYLCASSLSESPNTEAFFGQGTRLTVV.

This clonotype appeared a few times. V usage is TRBV20-1 and J usage is TRBJ2-7, with D possibly TRBD1 on 6 matching bases. Germline lookup yields CDR1 DFQATT and CDR2 SNEGSKA (reference sequence). The CDR3 is 14 residues long. Trimming removed 6 bases at V and 0 bases at J, with 15 bases between. CDR3 nucleotide sequence: TGCAGTGCCACCGACAGGTTGGACTCCTACGAGCAGTACTTC. It encodes CSATDRLDSYEQYF.

This clonotype was observed a few times. This chain connects TRBV6-5 to TRBJ1-4, with TRBD1 identical over 11 bases. The junction had 5 bases not matched to a gene; V was cut back by 6 bases and J by 8 bases. Germline V lookup: CDR1 MNHEY, CDR2 SVGAGI. The CDR3 is made up of 14 amino acids. Written as DNA, the CDR3 is TGTGCCAGCAGACAGGACAGGGGGCGGGAAAAACTGTTTTTT. Translation: CASRQDRGREKLFF.

The table lists this clonotype with many counts. The rearrangement joins TRBV12-3 or TRBV12-4 to TRBJ2-2, with D tentatively TRBD2 (5 bases). Trimming removed 5 bases at V and 6 bases at J, with 10 bases between. The CDR3 covers 13 residues. CDR3 sequence: CASSTRGSGELFF. CDR3 DNA sequence: TGTGCCAGCAGTACCCGAGGGTCCGGGGAGCTGTTTTTT.

This clonotype turned up a few times. The chain is built from TRBV12-3 or TRBV12-4 and TRBJ2-5; 8 nucleotides match TRBD2. V lost 4 bases, J lost 4 bases, and 8 bases stayed unmatched. The CDR3 consists of 15 residues. CDR3 loop: CASSSSPGLGETQYF. CDR3 sequence (DNA): TGTGCCAGCAGTTCTTCCCCGGGACTAGGAGAGACCCAGTACTTC.

In this sample, this clonotype turned up many times. The V and J genes are TRBV20-1 and TRBJ1-2; TRBD1 aligns across 9 bases. The CDR3 has 14 amino acids. J lost 4 bases, V lost 1 base, and 4 bases had no gene match. The germline CDR1 and CDR2 sequences are DFQATT and SNEGSKA (reference sequence). CDR3 nucleotide sequence: TGCAGTGCTAGAGGACAGGGGGGGGTCTATGGCTACACCTTC. As protein: CSARGQGGVYGYTF.

This clonotype was observed a few times. V is TRBV11-2 and J is TRBJ2-1, with TRBD1 as a possible D gene (5 bases). V dropped 6 bases and J dropped 4 bases, with 19 bases sitting between them. Germline CDR1 is SGHAT and CDR2 is FQNNGV. This CDR3 spans 16 amino acids. The CDR3 loop is CASSPGSGDPYNEQFF. For the CDR3, the DNA is TGTGCCAGCAGTCCAGGGTCAGGAGACCCATACAATGAGCAGTTCTTC.

In this sample, this clonotype turned up many times. The J gene is TRBJ2-2, the V gene TRBV18; TRBD1 might be the D (6 bases). The ends were cut back, 2 bases at V and 1 base at J, with 11 bases in the middle. CDR3 length: 16 amino acids. Germline V gene data show CDR1 as KGHSH and CDR2 as LQKENI. CDR3 region: CASSPSAGVNTGELFF. The CDR3 region has the DNA TGTGCCAGCTCACCATCGGCAGGGGTGAACACCGGGGAGCTGTTTTTT.

This sequence joins TRBV29-1 and TRBJ2-7, with 11 nucleotides matching TRBD1. The junction had 6 bases not matched to a gene; V was cut back by 7 bases and J by 7 bases. Germline values: CDR1 SQVTM, CDR2 ANQGSEA. The CDR3 has 12 amino acids. The CDR3 nucleotides are TGCAGCGCTGGACAGGGGGCGAGGGAGCAGTACTTC. Its protein product is CSAGQGAREQYF.

This clonotype appeared many times. The junction departs from the called germline gene at one end, perhaps through a read error. The V gene is TRBV7-7, the J gene TRBJ2-1; 9 nucleotides agree with TRBD2. CDR1 and CDR2 from the germline V gene are SSHAT and FNYEAQ (reference sequence). There are 16 residues in the CDR3. The CDR3 loop is CASSDLAAGGSNEQFF. CDR3 DNA sequence: TGTGCTAGCAGCGACCTTGCGGCGGGGGGGAGCAATGAGCAGTTCTTC.

This clonotype came up a few times. The CDR3 here is CASSYSSGNWRGYTF. The CDR3 nucleotides are TGTGCCAGCAGTTACTCGTCTGGTAACTGGCGTGGCTACACCTTC. The rearrangement links TRBV6-2 or TRBV6-3 to TRBJ1-2; D unclear. The CDR3 covers 15 residues. CDR1 and CDR2 from the germline V gene are MNHEY and SVGEGT. V was clipped by 0 bases and J by 7 bases, with 15 bases between them.

The gene calls are TRBV28 and TRBJ1-5, with D uncertain. The CDR3 covers 15 residues. The germline V and J ends were trimmed by 5 bases and 0 bases, with 11 bases remaining between them. Germline CDR1 MDHEN, CDR2 SYDVKM. The CDR3 spells CASSLPEDSNQPQHF. For the CDR3, the DNA is TGTGCCAGCAGTCTCCCAGAAGATAGCAATCAGCCCCAGCATTTT.

This clonotype has only a few counts. CDR3 region: CASSATGDWETQYF. Written as DNA, the CDR3 is TGTGCCAGCAGCGCGACAGGGGATTGGGAGACCCAGTACTTC. V and J are TRBV7-9 and TRBJ2-5, with 8 bases identical to TRBD1. The length of the CDR3 is 14 residues. The V gene's germline CDR1 is SEHNR and CDR2 FQNEAQ (reference sequence). Trimming cost V 5 bases and J 5 bases; bases outside gene matches: 7.

J is TRBJ2-3 and V is TRBV20-1; D is unclear. Germline loops: CDR1 DFQATT, CDR2 SNEGSKA (reference sequence). The CDR3 is 16 amino acids. V was shortened by 1 base and J by 0 bases, with 14 bases between the two germline ends. The CDR3 DNA is TGCAGTGCTAGAGTGGTGGGTCTTCCTAGCACAGATACGCAGTATTTT. It specifies CSARVVGLPSTDTQYF.

This rearrangement joins TRBV29-1 to TRBJ1-2; 7 nucleotides match TRBD1. The CDR3 has 12 residues. CDR1 and CDR2 (germline): SQVTM, ANQGSEA. After removal of 6 bases from V and 7 bases from J, the junction contained 8 bases not matched to a gene. CDR3 sequence: CSVGDRDTGYTF. The CDR3 DNA reads as TGCAGCGTGGGAGACAGGGACACTGGCTACACCTTC. Complete variable domain (other parts from reference TRBV29-1 and TRBJ1-2): SAVISQKPSRDICQRGTSLTIQCQVDSQVTMMFWYRQQPGQSLTLIATANQGSEATYESGFVIDKFPISRPNLTFSTLTVSNMSPEDSSIYLCSVGDRDTGYTFGSGTRLTVV.

This clonotype was detected a few times. The chain carries TRBV4-2 and TRBJ2-2, with 10 bases aligning to TRBD2. V shed 4 bases and J 7 bases; nucleotides not matched to a gene: 12. This CDR3 contains 17 residues. CDR1 LGHNA and CDR2 YNFKEQ come from the germline V gene. The CDR3 here is CASSLTGLAGVGGELFF. The CDR3 DNA sequence: TGTGCCAGCAGCCTAACGGGTCTAGCGGGGGTCGGCGGGGAGCTGTTTTTT.

The table lists this clonotype with many counts. The rearrangement joins TRBV5-4 to TRBJ2-7; 9 bases agree with TRBD1. Germline V gives CDR1 SGHNT, CDR2 YYREEE (reference sequence). V was clipped by 5 bases and J by 2 bases; unmatched bases: 8. This CDR3 contains 15 residues. The CDR3 bases are TGTGCCAGCAGAAATCCGGGACAGGGCCCCTACGAGCAGTACTTC. This gives the protein CASRNPGQGPYEQYF.

This clonotype has a count of ten or more. V usage is TRBV4-3 and J usage is TRBJ2-2; tentatively, D is TRBD1 (5 bases). The CDR3 has 12 residues. The germline gives CDR1 LGHNA, CDR2 YSLEER. V lost 6 bases and J lost 5, with 7 bases in between. CDR3: CASRKGTGELFF. CDR3 DNA: TGCGCCAGCAGAAAGGGGACCGGGGAGCTGTTTTTT.

The table lists this clonotype with a few counts. This chain connects TRBV12-3 or TRBV12-4 to TRBJ2-3; 9 bases fit TRBD1. The CDR3 runs 16 residues. With 5 bases clipped from V and 5 bases from J, the junction kept 11 bases outside the gene matches. The CDR3 DNA follows: TGTGCCAGCAGTGCTCAACAGGGGGCTCAGGGAGATACGCAGTATTTT. It yields the protein CASSAQQGAQGDTQYF.

This clonotype was counted ten times or more. The chain has TRBV20-1 and TRBJ2-3; D not resolved. This CDR3 has 15 amino acids. V lost 0 bases, J lost 2 bases, and 12 bases lay in between. Germline V CDR1 and CDR2: DFQATT, SNEGSKA (reference sequence). As DNA, the CDR3 is TGCAGTGCTAGAGACCCCCAGCGACACACAGATACGCAGTATTTT. Encoded protein: CSARDPQRHTDTQYF.